This is a list of T cell receptor beta chains from one sample in a study of regulatory T cells in long-lasting Graves disease. MiXCR was run by TCRdb on the multiplex PCR reads, yielding one entry per CDR3 protein. The repertoire holds about 440,000 distinct CDR3 sequences, with approximately 16% as singletons. These data were likewise used in another study, on T cells in Graves' hyperthyroidism and ophthalmopathy.

The sequenced sample was peripheral blood mononuclear cells (PBMCs), obtained at new diagnosis, from a patient treated with antithyroid drugs. The source of these receptors is a woman in her 30s with Graves disease. CDR3s include the opening cysteine and the closing phenylalanine or tryptophan. D genes are given only for firm matches. Size values are once, few and many counts, or a class for expanded clones, and some rows have none.

CDR3aa: CASSPATGGGKTQYF
CDR3nt: TGTGCCAGCAGCCCAGCGACAGGAGGCGGAAAGACCCAGTACTTC
abundance: .
d_gene: .
j_gene: TRBJ2-5
v_gene: TRBV7-6

CDR3aa: CSAIRALTDTQYF
CDR3nt: TGCAGTGCTATCCGGGCCCTTACAGATACGCAGTATTTT
abundance: many
d_gene: .
j_gene: TRBJ2-3
v_gene: TRBV20-1

CDR3aa: CASQGGRGRDGYEQYF
CDR3nt: TGCGCCAGCCAGGGGGGTCGAGGACGGGACGGCTACGAGCAGTACTTC
abundance: once
d_gene: .
j_gene: TRBJ2-7
v_gene: TRBV5-1

CDR3aa: CATAESVPGELFF
CDR3nt: TGTGCCACCGCTGAGTCGGTCCCCGGGGAGCTGTTTTTT
abundance: .
d_gene: .
j_gene: TRBJ2-2
v_gene: TRBV10-3

CDR3aa: CASSPPGTGTNTIYF
CDR3nt: TGTGCCAGCAGCCCGCCCGGGACAGGCACAAACACCATATATTTT
abundance: many
d_gene: TRBD1
j_gene: TRBJ1-3
v_gene: TRBV11-2

CDR3aa: CASSIDREGQYNEQFF
CDR3nt: TGTGCCAGTAGTATAGACCGGGAGGGCCAGTACAATGAGCAGTTCTTC
abundance: .
d_gene: TRBD2
j_gene: TRBJ2-1
v_gene: TRBV19

CDR3aa: CASNAGYSTDTQYF
CDR3nt: TGTGCCAGTAACGCGGGCTATAGCACAGATACGCAGTATTTT
abundance: .
d_gene: .
j_gene: TRBJ2-3
v_gene: TRBV19

CDR3aa: CASSLFGSGAQWSYEQYF
CDR3nt: TGCGCCAGCAGTCTATTCGGCAGTGGCGCTCAATGGTCCTACGAGCAGTACTTC
abundance: .
d_gene: .
j_gene: TRBJ2-7
v_gene: TRBV10-2

CDR3aa: CAWSVRNRGYEQYF
CDR3nt: TGTGCCTGGAGTGTACGGAACAGGGGCTACGAGCAGTACTTC
abundance: many
d_gene: TRBD1
j_gene: TRBJ2-7
v_gene: TRBV30

CDR3aa: CASSQDWDIAGYTF
CDR3nt: TGTGCCAGCAGCCAAGATTGGGACATAGCCGGCTACACCTTC
abundance: many
d_gene: .
j_gene: TRBJ1-2
v_gene: TRBV3-1

CDR3aa: CSARVGQGADEQFF
CDR3nt: TGCAGTGCTAGAGTCGGACAGGGGGCCGATGAGCAGTTCTTC
abundance: .
d_gene: TRBD1
j_gene: TRBJ2-1
v_gene: TRBV20-1

CDR3aa: CASSSSGSGADTQYF
CDR3nt: TGCGCCAGCAGCTCTAGCGGGAGCGGCGCAGATACGCAGTATTTT
abundance: many
d_gene: TRBD2
j_gene: TRBJ2-3
v_gene: TRBV4-3

CDR3aa: CASSKNRDGSYEQYF
CDR3nt: TGTGCCAGCAGCAAAAACAGGGACGGCTCCTACGAGCAGTACTTC
abundance: few
d_gene: .
j_gene: TRBJ2-7
v_gene: TRBV6-1

CDR3aa: CASSRWDRGPTDTQYF
CDR3nt: TGTGCCAGCAGCAGATGGGACAGGGGCCCCACAGATACGCAGTATTTT
abundance: many
d_gene: TRBD1
j_gene: TRBJ2-3
v_gene: TRBV7-9

CDR3aa: CSARDRALLRDRVFSTEAFF
CDR3nt: TGCAGTGCTAGAGATCGTGCCCTCCTTCGGGACAGGGTCTTCTCCACTGAAGCTTTCTTT
abundance: few
d_gene: TRBD1
j_gene: TRBJ1-1
v_gene: TRBV20-1

CDR3aa: CASTDPPGARSYNEQFF
CDR3nt: TGCGCCAGCACCGATCCTCCAGGGGCTCGCTCCTACAATGAGCAGTTCTTC
abundance: many
d_gene: .
j_gene: TRBJ2-1
v_gene: TRBV4-1

CDR3aa: CASSVDVRNERFF
CDR3nt: TGTGCCAGCAGTGTTGACGTTAGGAATGAGCGGTTCTTC
abundance: few
d_gene: .
j_gene: TRBJ2-7
v_gene: TRBV6-4

CDR3aa: CASSQIGIGGNTQYF
CDR3nt: TGTGCCAGCAGCCAAATCGGTATAGGGGGAAATACGCAGTATTTT
abundance: many
d_gene: .
j_gene: TRBJ2-3
v_gene: TRBV14

CDR3aa: CASSLGGNTQYF
CDR3nt: TGTGCCAGCAGTTTAGGGGGGAATACGCAGTATTTT
abundance: many
d_gene: .
j_gene: TRBJ2-3
v_gene: TRBV27

CDR3aa: CASSFSSNQPQHF
CDR3nt: TGTGCCAGCAGCTTCTCCAGCAATCAGCCCCAGCATTTT
abundance: many
d_gene: .
j_gene: TRBJ1-5
v_gene: TRBV5-1

CDR3aa: CASSLRRNTQYF
CDR3nt: TGTGCCAGCAGCTTGAGACGGAATACGCAGTATTTT
abundance: many
d_gene: .
j_gene: TRBJ2-3
v_gene: TRBV5-6

CDR3aa: CSASGLSDYEQYF
CDR3nt: TGCAGTGCTTCGGGCCTCTCCGACTACGAGCAGTACTTC
abundance: .
d_gene: .
j_gene: TRBJ2-7
v_gene: TRBV20-1

CDR3aa: CASSPFPGQGHEQYF
CDR3nt: TGTGCCAGTAGCCCCTTCCCGGGACAGGGGCACGAGCAGTACTTC
abundance: many
d_gene: TRBD1
j_gene: TRBJ2-7
v_gene: TRBV19